Sequencing of this T cell receptor (beta chain) was carried out in a study of Graves' ophthalmopathy and Graves' hyperthyroidism. The study, taken as a whole, reports: In blood, most expanded thyroid clonotypes above 0.001 frequency were also detected. Discrimination between ophthalmopathy and stable hyperthyroidism by a 13-signature model showed about 88% sensitivity and more than 65% specificity.

Exclusion criteria comprised other autoimmune diseases, uncontrolled infections, pregnancy or lactation in patients. RNA served as the template for amplifying TCR beta CDR3 regions. First-round RT-PCR relied on HTBI primers, and a second-round multiplex PCR came next. One entry per CDR3 protein results from TCRdb running MiXCR on the multiplex PCR reads. The repertoire consists of around 400,000 distinct CDR3 sequences, with around a fifth occurring once and the leading ten covering roughly 3.2%. Many counts were recorded for this clonotype. Its target is not known. This sequence was found in a woman under 30 with stable Graves' hyperthyroidism. Sample: peripheral blood.

The CDR3 region has the DNA TGTGCCAGCAGCTCAAACCCCCGACCGCTCTCCTACGAGCAGTACTTC. Protein sequence: CASSSNPRPLSYEQYF. The genes are TRBV12-3 or TRBV12-4 and TRBJ2-7; D remains ambiguous. V lost 6 bases to trimming and J lost 0 bases, with 18 bases between them. The CDR3 extends over 16 amino acids.